The rows below give T cell receptor beta chains drawn from one sample of a study of shared clonotypes between healthy human individuals. The assay was immunoSEQ multiplex PCR, and TCRdb's table has in-frame clones only and misses some. The sample lists a few hundred thousand clones; 75% to 80% were seen once. Sample: PBMCs. These receptors came from a woman in her forties in good health. Some clones in this sample may be carry-over from other donors' samples. CDR3s include the opening cysteine and the closing phenylalanine or tryptophan. Not every row has a clone size; where given, it reads once, few, many or a size class.

V gene: TRBV7-2; clone size: .; J gene: TRBJ1-6; CDR3 protein: CASSLGGSKYSPLHF
V gene: TRBV19; clone size: few; J gene: TRBJ1-5; CDR3 protein: CASRWEDHNQPQHF
V gene: TRBV7-9; clone size: .; J gene: TRBJ1-1; CDR3 protein: CASSLSSGGTEAFF
V gene: TRBV5-1; clone size: .; J gene: TRBJ1-2; CDR3 protein: CASSFGTGATYYGYTF
V gene: TRBV5-1; clone size: .; J gene: TRBJ1-6; CDR3 protein: CASSLGTGSDSPLHF
V gene: TRBV6-1; clone size: .; J gene: TRBJ1-3; CDR3 protein: CASSERTGHGNTIYF
V gene: TRBV2; clone size: .; J gene: TRBJ2-3; CDR3 protein: CASRLLASGDTQYF
V gene: TRBV7-3; clone size: .; J gene: TRBJ2-2; CDR3 protein: CASSPQGANTGELFF
V gene: TRBV7-3; clone size: .; J gene: TRBJ1-2; CDR3 protein: CASSLSRDYGYTF
V gene: TRBV9; clone size: .; J gene: TRBJ2-5; CDR3 protein: CASSIRTGPETQYF
V gene: TRBV4-3; clone size: .; J gene: TRBJ2-3; CDR3 protein: CASSQDSRADTQYF
V gene: TRBV30; clone size: .; J gene: .; CDR3 protein: CAWSVGGREQYF
V gene: TRBV19; clone size: .; J gene: TRBJ2-7; CDR3 protein: CASSIDHGDALSYEQYF
V gene: TRBV27; clone size: .; J gene: TRBJ2-5; CDR3 protein: CASRLAGGWETQYF
V gene: TRBV9; clone size: once; J gene: TRBJ2-7; CDR3 protein: CASSVEDRGGYEQYF
V gene: TRBV29-1; clone size: few; J gene: TRBJ2-3; CDR3 protein: CSVEGGQREGLVTDTQYF
V gene: TRBV6-6; clone size: once; J gene: TRBJ2-2; CDR3 protein: CASSRDRATGELFF
V gene: TRBV7-9; clone size: .; J gene: TRBJ1-1; CDR3 protein: CASSQTRTGDKVAFF
V gene: TRBV28; clone size: .; J gene: TRBJ2-1; CDR3 protein: CASSLGVLAGSYNEQFF
V gene: TRBV7-8; clone size: .; J gene: TRBJ1-1; CDR3 protein: CASSRGLGGLNTEAFF
V gene: TRBV27; clone size: .; J gene: TRBJ2-1; CDR3 protein: CASSLGGTIYNEQFF
V gene: TRBV5-1; clone size: .; J gene: TRBJ1-2; CDR3 protein: CASSLATGQGYGYTF
V gene: TRBV30; clone size: .; J gene: TRBJ2-1; CDR3 protein: CAWSGGLGGLPIYNEQFF
V gene: TRBV4-2; clone size: .; J gene: TRBJ2-2; CDR3 protein: CASSQEEAFSGVTGELFF
V gene: TRBV7-2; clone size: .; J gene: TRBJ2-7; CDR3 protein: CASSLSRDSVYEQYF
V gene: TRBV28; clone size: .; J gene: TRBJ1-1; CDR3 protein: CASSLTLLRGLNTEAFF
V gene: TRBV9; clone size: .; J gene: TRBJ2-5; CDR3 protein: CASSVAPASGSGETQYF
V gene: TRBV6-5; clone size: .; J gene: TRBJ2-7; CDR3 protein: CASTRGSSYEQYF
V gene: TRBV6-5; clone size: few; J gene: TRBJ2-2; CDR3 protein: CASSYSVGSTGELFF
V gene: TRBV6-6; clone size: once; J gene: TRBJ2-1; CDR3 protein: CASSSSSRDRYNEQFF
V gene: TRBV27; clone size: .; J gene: TRBJ2-1; CDR3 protein: CASSGLAGERGEQFF
V gene: TRBV7-6; clone size: .; J gene: TRBJ2-7; CDR3 protein: CASSPSTGAHEQYF
V gene: TRBV9; clone size: .; J gene: TRBJ1-2; CDR3 protein: CASSQGQEPYGYTF
V gene: TRBV7-9; clone size: .; J gene: TRBJ1-1; CDR3 protein: CASSFYGLNTEAFF
V gene: TRBV7-7; clone size: many; J gene: TRBJ2-1; CDR3 protein: CASSLERERAEQFF
V gene: TRBV5-4; clone size: .; J gene: TRBJ2-2; CDR3 protein: CASSSAGAGTGELFF
V gene: TRBV9; clone size: .; J gene: TRBJ1-5; CDR3 protein: CASSVGPQYQPQHF
V gene: TRBV19; clone size: .; J gene: TRBJ1-1; CDR3 protein: CASSIDGRGTEAFF
V gene: TRBV6-1; clone size: .; J gene: TRBJ2-1; CDR3 protein: CASTTDRALYNEQFF
V gene: TRBV5-1; clone size: .; J gene: TRBJ1-1; CDR3 protein: CASSFSPNTEAFF
V gene: TRBV11-2; clone size: .; J gene: TRBJ2-5; CDR3 protein: CASSLTGSETQYF
V gene: TRBV25-1; clone size: .; J gene: TRBJ2-5; CDR3 protein: CASSDRGLETQYF
V gene: TRBV18; clone size: .; J gene: TRBJ2-1; CDR3 protein: CASSPNGEQFF
V gene: TRBV7-2; clone size: .; J gene: TRBJ2-1; CDR3 protein: CASSPTRGLTYNEQFF
V gene: TRBV7-7; clone size: .; J gene: TRBJ2-7; CDR3 protein: CASSSTVTSEQYF
V gene: TRBV28; clone size: .; J gene: TRBJ1-2; CDR3 protein: CASSLSGIGSYGYTF
V gene: TRBV7-3; clone size: many; J gene: TRBJ1-3; CDR3 protein: CASSPGTAGNTIYF
V gene: TRBV27; clone size: .; J gene: TRBJ1-5; CDR3 protein: CASSLLGGNQPQHF
V gene: TRBV9; clone size: .; J gene: TRBJ1-4; CDR3 protein: CASSVRAEKLFF
V gene: TRBV7-2; clone size: .; J gene: TRBJ1-4; CDR3 protein: CASSLQVATNEKLFF